The source of this T cell receptor beta chain is a study of blood T cell repertoires in COVID-19. This CDR3 region has 16 residues. V shed 0 bases and J shed 4 bases, with 15 bases lying between them. Germline CDR1 is WNHNN and CDR2 is SYGVQD (reference sequence). Method: immunoSEQ multiplex PCR; TCRdb's copy keeps in-frame clones and lacks some. The data hold about 200,000 clones, with 79% observed a single time. Enrolment of Seattle patients took place during active infection, and they were followed longitudinally. Material: peripheral blood. The V and J genes are TRBV10-1 and TRBJ2-5; D possibly corresponds to TRBD2 (5 bases). This sequence originates from a woman between 35 and 50 years old with COVID-19, enrolled during active disease. For the CDR3, the DNA is TGCGCCAGCAGTGAGTCTTTAGCGCTCCTGGGAGAGACCCAGTACTTC. It is translated as CASSESLALLGETQYF.